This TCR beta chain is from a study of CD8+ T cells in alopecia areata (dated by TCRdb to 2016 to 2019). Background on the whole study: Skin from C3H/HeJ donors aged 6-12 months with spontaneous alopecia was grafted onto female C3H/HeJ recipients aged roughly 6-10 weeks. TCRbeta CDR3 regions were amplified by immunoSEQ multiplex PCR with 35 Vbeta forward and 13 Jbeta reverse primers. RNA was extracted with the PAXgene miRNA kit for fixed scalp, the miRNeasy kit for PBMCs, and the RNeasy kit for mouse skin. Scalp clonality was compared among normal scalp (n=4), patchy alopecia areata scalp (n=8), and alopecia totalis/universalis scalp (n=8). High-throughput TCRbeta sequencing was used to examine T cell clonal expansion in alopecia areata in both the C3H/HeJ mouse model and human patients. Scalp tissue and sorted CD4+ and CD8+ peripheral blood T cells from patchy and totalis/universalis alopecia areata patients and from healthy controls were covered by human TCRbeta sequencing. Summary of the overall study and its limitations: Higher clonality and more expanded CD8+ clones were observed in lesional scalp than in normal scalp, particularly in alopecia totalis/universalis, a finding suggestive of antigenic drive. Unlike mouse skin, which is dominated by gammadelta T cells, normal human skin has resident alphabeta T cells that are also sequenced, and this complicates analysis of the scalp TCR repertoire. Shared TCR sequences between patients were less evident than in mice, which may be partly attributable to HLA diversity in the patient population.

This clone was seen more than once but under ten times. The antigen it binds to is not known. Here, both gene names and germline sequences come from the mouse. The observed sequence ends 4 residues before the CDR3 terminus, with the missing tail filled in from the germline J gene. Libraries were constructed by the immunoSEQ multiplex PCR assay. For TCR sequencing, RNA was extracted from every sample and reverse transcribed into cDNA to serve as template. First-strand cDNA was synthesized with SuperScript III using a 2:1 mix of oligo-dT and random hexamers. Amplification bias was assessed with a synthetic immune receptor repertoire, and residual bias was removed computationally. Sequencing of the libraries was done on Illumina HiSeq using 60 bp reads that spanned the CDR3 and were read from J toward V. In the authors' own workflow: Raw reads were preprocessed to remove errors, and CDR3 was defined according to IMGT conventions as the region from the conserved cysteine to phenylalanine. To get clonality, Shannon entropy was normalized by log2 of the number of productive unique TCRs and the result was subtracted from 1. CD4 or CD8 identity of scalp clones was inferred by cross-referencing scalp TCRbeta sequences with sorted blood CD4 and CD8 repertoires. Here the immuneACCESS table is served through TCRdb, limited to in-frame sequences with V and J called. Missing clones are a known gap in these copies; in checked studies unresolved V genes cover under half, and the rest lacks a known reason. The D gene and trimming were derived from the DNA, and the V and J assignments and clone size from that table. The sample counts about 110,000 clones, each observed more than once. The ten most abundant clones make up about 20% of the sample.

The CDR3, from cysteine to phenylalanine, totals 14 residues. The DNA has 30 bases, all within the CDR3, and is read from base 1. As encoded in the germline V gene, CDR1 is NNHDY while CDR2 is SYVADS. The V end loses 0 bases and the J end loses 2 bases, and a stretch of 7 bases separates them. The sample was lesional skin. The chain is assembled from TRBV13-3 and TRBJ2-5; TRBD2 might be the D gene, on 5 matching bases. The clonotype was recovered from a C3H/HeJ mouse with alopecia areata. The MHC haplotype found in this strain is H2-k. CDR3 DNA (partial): TGTGCCAGCAGTGATGTACTGGTCCAAGAC. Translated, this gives CASSDVLVQD. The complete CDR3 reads CASSDVLVQDTQYF.